This passage covers 21 T cell receptor beta chains from one sample sequenced in a study of metastatic and nonmetastatic thyroid tumors. TCRdb re-analyzed the PCR reads using MiXCR. The table shows roughly 24,000 clones, with 21% occurring only once. Until they underwent thyroid surgery, no patient had received any treatment. Sequences were obtained from blood. The receptors here all came from a male donor with papillary thyroid cancer or a benign thyroid nodule (not recorded which). Some clones in this sample may be carry-over from other donors' samples.

This clone was found many times. This chain connects TRBV27 to TRBJ2-2, with D unclear. This CDR3 contains 13 residues. In germline, CDR1 is MNHEY, CDR2 SMNVEV (reference sequence). Trimming left V 3 bases short and J 5 bases short, with 7 bases between. CDR3 region: CASSFQGTGELFF. CDR3 DNA: TGTGCCAGCAGTTTCCAAGGGACCGGGGAGCTGTTTTTT.

This clone was seen many times. This rearrangement joins TRBV5-4 to TRBJ2-7; D gene unclear. V lost 2 bases and J 6 bases, leaving 15 bases between the germline ends. Per germline, CDR1 SGHNT and CDR2 YYREEE (reference sequence). The CDR3 covers 14 residues. The CDR3 DNA reads as TGTGCCAGCAGCTTAGGTCCCGTCCAACTCGAGCAGTACTTC. Amino acids: CASSLGPVQLEQYF.

By share, this clone ranks as medium-sized. The chain employs TRBV18 and TRBJ1-2; 8 bases fit TRBD1. Germline loops: CDR1 KGHSH, CDR2 LQKENI. The CDR3 length is 13 residues. With V trimmed by 3 bases and J by 6 bases, 3 bases remained unmatched. CDR3 residues: CASSPDRANGYTF. The CDR3 region has the DNA TGTGCCAGCTCACCGGACAGGGCTAATGGCTACACCTTC.

Many counts were recorded for this clone. This chain links TRBV5-1 with TRBJ2-7; perhaps TRBD1 as D (6 bases). The CDR3 has 12 amino acids. Trimming left V 5 bases short and J 7 bases short, with 13 bases between. Germline V lookup: CDR1 SGHRS, CDR2 YFSETQ. The CDR3, as DNA: TGCGCCAGCAGTGAAAACCAGGGGGAGCAGTACTTC. Encoded protein: CASSENQGEQYF. Drawing the rest from reference TRBV5-1 and TRBJ2-7, the complete variable domain is KAGVTQTPRYLIKTRGQQVTLSCSPISGHRSVSWYQQTPGQGLQFLFEYFSETQRNKGNFPGRFSGRQFSNSRSEMNVSTLELGDSALYLCASSENQGEQYFGPGTRLTVT.

In its sample, this clone was seen many times. Other DNA sequences in the same sample also yield this CDR3. The gene calls are TRBV20-1 and TRBJ2-1; D call uncertain. Germline V CDR1 and CDR2: DFQATT, SNEGSKA (reference sequence). The CDR3 length is 12 residues. Trimming stripped 3 bases from V and 2 bases from J, with 5 bases between. The DNA of the CDR3 is TGCAGTGCTAGTACGACCTACAATGAGCAGTTCTTC. Protein: CSASTTYNEQFF.

The chain employs TRBV20-1 and TRBJ2-1; 10 nucleotides agree with TRBD2. V gave up 6 bases and J gave up 3 bases; unmatched junction bases: 5. The CDR3 length is 14 residues. Per the germline V gene, CDR1 is DFQATT and CDR2 is SNEGSKA (reference sequence). The CDR3 sequence is CSATLAGNYNEQFF. The CDR3 bases are TGCAGTGCCACACTAGCGGGGAACTACAATGAGCAGTTCTTC.

There are many counts of this clone. This sequence joins TRBV6-1 and TRBJ2-1, with 12 bases matching TRBD2. The junction had 8 bases not matched to a gene; V was cut back by 5 bases and J by 6 bases. Germline CDR1 MNHNS, CDR2 SASEGT. The CDR3 is made up of 16 amino acids. The CDR3 loop reads CASSPLGLAGSNEQFF. The DNA for the CDR3 is TGTGCCAGCAGTCCCCTCGGACTAGCGGGATCCAATGAGCAGTTCTTC.

This sequence joins TRBV7-9 and TRBJ1-2; D not resolved. The V gene lost 5 bases and the J gene lost 8 bases, with 15 bases spanning the gap. Germline V gives CDR1 SEHNR, CDR2 FQNEAQ (reference sequence). The length of the CDR3 is 13 residues. The CDR3 protein is CASSPSSVNGYTF. The CDR3 DNA follows: TGTGCCAGCAGCCCCTCAAGTGTAAACGGCTACACCTTC.

By share, this clone ranks as medium-sized (0.01 to 0.1%). J is TRBJ1-3 and V is TRBV12-3 or TRBV12-4; D is possibly TRBD1 (6 bases). V was cut by 7 bases and J by 3 bases, with 16 bases left in between. The CDR3 contains 15 residues. CDR3 sequence (DNA): TGTGCCAGCACCCCGGGAGGGGGGCGTGGAAACACCATATATTTT. This sequence encodes CASTPGGGRGNTIYF.

This clone came up many times. The rearrangement uses TRBV27 and TRBJ2-7; TRBD1 might be the D (7 bases). In germline, CDR1 is MNHEY, CDR2 SMNVEV (reference sequence). V lost 6 bases and J 6 bases, leaving 24 bases between the germline ends. The CDR3 totals 16 residues. CDR3 amino acids: CASRGDSSGGVFEQYF. CDR3 in DNA: TGTGCCAGCAGGGGGGACAGTTCAGGAGGGGTGTTCGAGCAGTACTTC.

This clone was observed many times. This rearrangement joins TRBV11-1 to TRBJ2-2, with 9 bases identical to TRBD2. Germline CDR1 and CDR2: SGHAT and FQDESV (reference sequence). This CDR3 region has 17 residues. V lost 1 base, J lost 0 bases, and 3 bases stayed unmatched. The CDR3 is CASSLGTSVANTGELFF. The CDR3 coding sequence is TGTGCCAGCAGCTTAGGGACTAGCGTCGCGAACACCGGGGAGCTGTTTTTT.

Only one count was recorded for this clone. The conserved final phenylalanine or tryptophan is absent from the CDR3, which likely points to a read error. No DNA is shown, since the ends of the CDR3 on it are uncertain; the CDR3 is the one TCRdb lists. The chain uses TRBV4-2 and TRBJ2-7; TRBD2 was called by the table and not checked on the DNA. Germline V lookup: CDR1 LGHNA, CDR2 YNFKEQ. The CDR3 numbers 13 amino acids, ends counted. CDR3: CASSQDEGLEVVL.

This clone has a count of ten or more. The rearrangement joins TRBV18 to TRBJ1-1, with 9 bases matching TRBD1. The CDR3 sequence is 16 residues long. Germline V gene lookup returns CDR1 KGHSH and CDR2 LQKENI. The trim removed 1 base at V and 7 bases at J, leaving 10 bases unmatched. The CDR3 DNA is TGTGCCAGCTCACCACAGGGACAGGGTGGGCAAGTTGAAGCTTTCTTT. This encodes CASSPQGQGGQVEAFF.

This clone was seen repeatedly, ten times or more. Sequence at one end of the junction differs from germline and may be a read error. The chain carries TRBV25-1 and TRBJ2-7; TRBD2 is a possible D gene (5 bases). The CDR3 is made up of 9 amino acids. Germline V gene data show CDR1 as MGHDK and CDR2 as SYGVNS. DNA for the CDR3: TGTGCCAGCAGTGTAACTAGACCCTTC. This translates into CASSVTRPF.

There are many counts of this clone. The rearrangement joins TRBV10-1 to TRBJ2-2; a weak D match, TRBD2 (6 bases). The CDR3 is 15 residues long. Germline V CDR1 and CDR2: WNHNN, SYGVQD (reference sequence). V gave up 7 bases and J gave up 4 bases, with 16 bases separating them. The CDR3 protein is CASTRDSDGTGELFF. The CDR3 DNA is TGCGCCAGCACTCGGGACTCGGACGGCACCGGGGAGCTGTTTTTT.

The chain carries TRBV4-2 and TRBJ2-1; TRBD2 agrees at 9 bases. The CDR3 has 15 residues. Germline assignment: CDR1 LGHNA and CDR2 YNFKEQ. V lost 4 bases and J lost 5; bases outside the gene matches: 6. CDR3 residues: CASSPPASGNNEQFF. CDR3 DNA: TGTGCCAGCAGCCCGCCAGCTAGCGGGAACAATGAGCAGTTCTTC.

The gene calls are TRBV5-1 and TRBJ2-1, with 14 bases identical to TRBD2. V was clipped by 3 bases and J by 15 bases; unmatched bases: 14. Germline V gives CDR1 SGHRS, CDR2 YFSETQ. This CDR3 comprises 16 residues. The CDR3 DNA follows: TGCGCCAGCAGCTGGAATCCGGGACTAGCGGGAGAGGGAAGGTTCTTC. This translates into CASSWNPGLAGEGRFF. The full variable domain, in which reference TRBV5-1 and TRBJ2-1 provide the parts outside the CDR3, is KAGVTQTPRYLIKTRGQQVTLSCSPISGHRSVSWYQQTPGQGLQFLFEYFSETQRNKGNFPGRFSGRQFSNSRSEMNVSTLELGDSALYLCASSWNPGLAGEGRFFGPGTRLTVL.

This clone was detected a few times. The J gene is TRBJ2-7, the V gene TRBV6-1; a possible D gene is TRBD2 (5 bases). Germline loops: CDR1 MNHNS, CDR2 SASEGT. CDR3 length: 15 amino acids. Trimming pared 2 bases from V and 7 bases from J, leaving 18 bases between. CDR3 region: CASSESLIASGEQYV. The CDR3 nucleotides read TGTGCCAGCAGTGAAAGTTTAATAGCTTCGGGGGAGCAGTACGTC.

This clone was picked up many times. This sequence joins TRBV28 and TRBJ2-3; TRBD2 matches at 10 bases. The CDR3 totals 14 residues. Germline V CDR1 and CDR2: MDHEN, SYDVKM. V shed 8 bases and J 6 bases; nucleotides not matched to a gene: 8. The CDR3 reads CASGPSGRWDTQYF. CDR3 bases: TGTGCCAGCGGGCCTAGCGGGAGATGGGATACGCAGTATTTT.

This clone was seen more than once but under ten times. This chain joins TRBV28 and TRBJ2-7; D is ambiguous. This CDR3 is 12 amino acids long. Germline CDR1 and CDR2: MDHEN and SYDVKM. The V end was cut by 10 bases, the J end by 2 bases, with 12 bases between. The CDR3 region has the DNA TGTGCCATCAGCCCCGTGGCCTACGAGCAGTACTTC. Translating gives CAISPVAYEQYF. Complete variable domain (other parts from reference TRBV28 and TRBJ2-7): DVKVTQSSRYLVKRTGEKVFLECVQDMDHENMFWYRQDPGLGLRLIYFSYDVKMKEKGDIPEGYSVSREKKERFSLILESASTNQTSMYLCAISPVAYEQYFGPGTRLTVT.

Sample share makes this clone medium-sized (0.01 to 0.1%). The CDR3 sequence: CASSIDRVGDTIYF. As DNA, the CDR3 is TGTGCCAGCAGTATCGACAGGGTCGGAGACACCATATATTTT. The chain is built from TRBV6-1 and TRBJ1-3; TRBD1 matches at 7 bases. Trimming removed 5 bases from V and 8 bases from J; junction bases left unmatched: 9. The CDR3 extends over 14 amino acids. Germline-derived CDR1 and CDR2 are MNHNS and SASEGT.